A single sample is the source of the 30 T cell receptor beta chains below, sequenced in a study of T cell repertoires in cytomegalovirus infection. Using its own MiXCR run on the reads, TCRdb lists one record per CDR3 protein. The data show 500,000 to 600,000 distinct CDR3 sequences, with about 15% seen just once and more than 20% held by the top ten. The sequenced sample consisted of CD8+ T cells from PBMCs. These receptors were taken from a human donor in good health (CMV status not recorded). Some clones in this sample may be carry-over from other donors' samples.

This clonotype was detected ten times or more. The chain has TRBV4-2 and TRBJ2-7, with 8 bases that match TRBD1. V gave up 1 base and J gave up 2 bases; unmatched junction bases: 13. Germline CDR1 and CDR2: LGHNA and YNFKEQ. The CDR3 totals 18 residues. CDR3 sequence (DNA): TGTGCCAGCAGCCAAGTGGGTGAAGGGGACAGGCACCCCTACGAGCAGTACTTC. It specifies CASSQVGEGDRHPYEQYF.

This clonotype was recorded a few times. The V gene is TRBV25-1, the J gene TRBJ1-1, with 9 bases fitting TRBD1. After removal of 2 bases from V and 4 bases from J, the junction contained 5 bases not matched to a gene. Germline loops: CDR1 MGHDK, CDR2 SYGVNS. This CDR3 has 15 residues. The CDR3 region has the DNA TGTGCCAGCAGTGAAGAGGGGACAGGGTTCACTGAAGCTTTCTTT. It codes for CASSEEGTGFTEAFF.

The table lists this clonotype with many counts. The chain is built from TRBV5-5 and TRBJ2-4, with 9 bases fitting TRBD1. Unmatched junction bases numbered 13, after V lost 3 bases and J lost 0 bases. Germline lookup yields CDR1 SGHKS and CDR2 YYEKEE (reference sequence). The CDR3 spans 19 residues. CDR3 sequence: CASSWDRARATVAKNIQYF. The CDR3 DNA reads TGTGCCAGCAGCTGGGACAGGGCAAGAGCCACCGTAGCCAAAAACATTCAGTACTTC.

This clonotype was detected a few times. V and J are TRBV7-9 and TRBJ1-1; no definite D call. The CDR3 runs to 14 residues. Trimming took 1 base from V and 12 from J, leaving 18 bases between them. Germline values: CDR1 SEHNR, CDR2 FQNEAQ (reference sequence). CDR3 DNA sequence: TGTGCCAGCAGCTTAGGGGATCCCCAAAGGAAGACTTTCTTT. Its translation: CASSLGDPQRKTFF. The full variable domain, its missing parts supplied by reference TRBV7-9 and TRBJ1-1, is DTGVSQNPRHKITKRGQNVTFRCDPISEHNRLYWYRQTLGQGPEFLTYFQNEAQLEKSRLLSDRFSAERPKGSFSTLEIQRTEQGDSAMYLCASSLGDPQRKTFFGQGTRLTVV.

The chain links TRBV5-4 to TRBJ1-1; 11 nucleotides align to TRBD1. Germline V gives CDR1 SGHNT, CDR2 YYREEE (reference sequence). This CDR3 is built from 13 residues. As DNA, the CDR3 is TGTGTCACCGGGACAGGGGGTTTGGCTGAAGCTTTCTTT. Its translation: CVTGTGGLAEAFF. The full variable domain, completed using reference TRBV5-4 and TRBJ1-1, is ETGVTQSPTHLIKTRGQQVTLRCSSQSGHNTVSWYQQALGQGPQFIFQYYREEENGRGNFPPRFSGLQFPNYSSELNVNALELDDSALYLCVTGTGGLAEAFFGQGTRLTVV.

In this sample, this clonotype turned up many times. The J gene is TRBJ2-3, the V gene TRBV7-9; a possible D gene is TRBD2 (6 bases). The CDR3 contains 14 residues. Germline V gene lookup returns CDR1 SEHNR and CDR2 FQNEAQ (reference sequence). The V end was cut by 4 bases, the J end by 3 bases, with 11 bases between. The CDR3 sequence: CASSSQSGTDTQYF. CDR3 in DNA: TGTGCCAGCAGCTCGCAAAGCGGGACAGATACGCAGTATTTT.

Many counts were recorded for this clonotype. V and J are TRBV7-6 and TRBJ1-5; D unclear. Trimming took 5 bases from V and 9 from J, leaving 11 bases between them. Germline-derived CDR1 and CDR2 are SGHVS and FNYEAQ. The CDR3 loop spans 12 amino acids. The CDR3 bases are TGTGCCAGCAGCCTTTCCCCGGGGCCCCAGCATTTT. Protein: CASSLSPGPQHF.

This clonotype was picked up many times. V and J are TRBV19 and TRBJ1-1, with no clear D. The V end lost 7 bases, the J end lost 5 bases, and 14 bases lay between the germline ends. Germline CDR1 reads LNHDA; CDR2 reads SQIVND (reference sequence). The CDR3 is 13 amino acids. CDR3 sequence (DNA): TGTGCCAGTAATGTAGGCCGGGGAACTGAAGCTTTCTTT. Protein sequence: CASNVGRGTEAFF.

This clonotype was counted a few times. The rearrangement joins TRBV20-1 to TRBJ1-2; 7 nucleotides line up with TRBD1. This CDR3 comprises 15 residues. The V gene's germline CDR1 is DFQATT and CDR2 SNEGSKA (reference sequence). The ends lost 5 bases at V and 0 bases at J; junction bases unmatched: 9. Here the CDR3 DNA reads TGCAGTGCTTTCTGGGACAGATCAGCTAACTATGGCTACACCTTC. This codes for CSAFWDRSANYGYTF.

This chain uses TRBV5-6 with TRBJ2-7; the match to TRBD2 covers 8 bases. The CDR3 spans 15 residues. The trim removed 0 bases at V and 3 bases at J, leaving 5 bases unmatched. The germline V gene has CDR1 SGHDT and CDR2 YYEEEE. CDR3 in amino acids: CASSLANGGGYEQYF. CDR3 DNA: TGTGCCAGCAGCTTGGCCAACGGGGGGGGCTACGAGCAGTACTTC.

The genes are TRBV7-8 and TRBJ2-1, with 7 bases lining up with TRBD2. The CDR3 contains 17 residues. Germline CDR1 is SGHVS and CDR2 is FQNEAQ. Trimming cost V 0 bases and J 9 bases; bases outside gene matches: 14. The CDR3 DNA sequence: TGTGCCAGCAGCTTAGCCTGTAGGGCGGGAGAGTCATTTGAGCAGTTCTTC. Protein: CASSLACRAGESFEQFF.

This clonotype was detected a few times. The V gene is TRBV7-9, the J gene TRBJ2-2; possible D gene TRBD1, 5 bases. The length of the CDR3 is 17 residues. Germline assignment: CDR1 SEHNR and CDR2 FQNEAQ (reference sequence). V lost 0 bases, J lost 3 bases, and 14 bases lay in between. The DNA for the CDR3 is TGTGCCAGCAGCTTAGCGTCCAGGGCGGCGGACACCGGGGAGCTGTTTTTT. Translated, it gives CASSLASRAADTGELFF.

This clonotype occurred many times. This chain joins TRBV28 and TRBJ2-5; 9 bases are a match to TRBD1. Germline values: CDR1 MDHEN, CDR2 SYDVKM. V shed 5 bases, J shed 4 bases, and the junction held 14 bases outside the gene matches. The CDR3 sequence is 17 residues long. CDR3 loop: CASSITPRDRVRETQYF. The CDR3 region has the DNA TGTGCCAGCAGTATTACTCCCCGGGACAGGGTGAGAGAGACCCAGTACTTC.

In its sample, this clonotype was seen many times. The chain is built from TRBV11-2 and TRBJ1-6; weak D call: TRBD1 (5 bases). CDR1 is SGHAT and CDR2 is FQNNGV in the germline V gene. The CDR3 has 16 residues. The V gene lost 0 bases and the J gene lost 7 bases, with 13 bases spanning the gap. The CDR3 loop reads CASSLDPAGRNSPLHF. The CDR3 DNA reads TGTGCCAGCAGCTTAGATCCAGCAGGGCGGAATTCACCCCTCCACTTT.

This clonotype has ten or more counts. This chain joins TRBV7-3 and TRBJ2-5; 7 nucleotides align to TRBD1. Germline V gene lookup returns CDR1 SGHTA and CDR2 FQGTGA. With 4 bases clipped from V and 3 bases from J, the junction kept 5 bases outside the gene matches. This CDR3 has 14 residues. The CDR3 region has the DNA TGTGCCAGCAGCTCAGGGGGAGATGAAGAGACCCAGTACTTC. Protein sequence: CASSSGGDEETQYF.

The chain carries TRBV9 and TRBJ2-7; 9 nucleotides align to TRBD1. The CDR3 loop spans 14 amino acids. V dropped 3 bases and J dropped 3; count of bases not matched to a gene: 4. Germline loops: CDR1 SGDLS, CDR2 YYNGEE. This chain's CDR3 is CASSEQGADYEQYF. The DNA for the CDR3 is TGTGCCAGCAGCGAACAGGGGGCCGACTACGAGCAGTACTTC. Supplemented by reference TRBV9 and TRBJ2-7, the full variable domain reads DSGVTQTPKHLITATGQRVTLRCSPRSGDLSVYWYQQSLDQGLQFLIQYYNGEERAKGNILERFSAQQFPDLHSELNLSSLELGDSALYFCASSEQGADYEQYFGPGTRLTVT.

This clonotype was found a few times. This chain uses TRBV15 with TRBJ1-5, with unresolved D. Germline V CDR1 and CDR2: LNHNV, YYDKDF (reference sequence). The CDR3 spans 17 residues. V gave up 5 bases and J gave up 4 bases, with 21 bases separating them. This CDR3 is CATSSLRGWQDNQPQHF. For the CDR3, the DNA is TGTGCCACCAGCTCTCTCCGAGGCTGGCAGGATAATCAGCCCCAGCATTTT. The full variable domain, with the rest looked up from reference TRBV15 and TRBJ1-5, is DAMVIQNPRYQVTQFGKPVTLSCSQTLNHNVMYWYQQKSSQAPKLLFHYYDKDFNNEADTPDNFQSRRPNTSFCFLDIRSPGLGDTAMYLCATSSLRGWQDNQPQHFGDGTRLSIL.

This clonotype is a singleton in its sample. Given a much more abundant clone one base away, this may be a read error. The rearrangement links TRBV5-1 to TRBJ2-1; 8 bases are shared with TRBD1. The CDR3 consists of 15 residues. Germline assignment: CDR1 SGHRS and CDR2 YFSETQ. CDR3 residues: CASQPQGGPYSEQFF. CDR3 coding DNA: TGCGCCAGTCAGCCACAGGGGGGTCCTTACAGTGAGCAGTTCTTC. The complete variable domain, with remaining parts taken from reference TRBV5-1 and TRBJ2-1, reads KAGVTQTPRYLIKTRGQQVTLSCSPISGHRSVSWYQQTPGQGLQFLFEYFSETQRNKGNFPGRFSGRQFSNSRSEMNVSTLELGDSALYLCASQPQGGPYSEQFFGPGTRLTVL.

This clonotype has a count of ten or more. The rearrangement joins TRBV11-2 to TRBJ2-7; D is unclear. This CDR3 comprises 16 residues. The germline V and J ends were trimmed by 1 base and 3 bases, with 16 bases remaining between them. Germline loops: CDR1 SGHAT, CDR2 FQNNGV. Written as DNA, the CDR3 is TGTGCCAGCAGCTTAGTAAAGGCAGGAAACTACTACGAGCAGTACTTC. It yields the protein CASSLVKAGNYYEQYF.

This chain connects TRBV9 to TRBJ1-1, with D maybe TRBD1 (6 bases). Between the trimmed V and J ends, which lost 3 bases and 8 bases, there was a span of 17 bases. This CDR3 is 14 amino acids long. Germline CDR1 SGDLS, CDR2 YYNGEE. The CDR3: CASSGKGGFTEAFF. CDR3 DNA: TGTGCCAGCAGCGGAAAAGGGGGTTTCACGGAAGCTTTCTTT.

This clonotype was found a few times. The CDR3 nucleotides are TGTGCCAGCAGTGAAAACGGTGTCACAGGGGTAAGCAATGAGCAGTTCTTC. Residues: CASSENGVTGVSNEQFF. The V call is TRBV2, the J call TRBJ2-1, with TRBD1 matching 7 bases. After removal of 2 bases from V and 6 bases from J, the junction contained 13 bases not matched to a gene. From germline, CDR1 is SNHLY and CDR2 FYNNEI. The CDR3 is 17 amino acids.

This clonotype was recorded many times. The chain recombines TRBV27 with TRBJ2-7; D might be TRBD1 (6 bases). V lost 6 bases, J lost 3 bases, and 15 bases lay in between. Germline V CDR1 and CDR2: MNHEY, SMNVEV (reference sequence). This CDR3 comprises 14 residues. The CDR3 here is CASSFRGVSYEQYF. CDR3 coding DNA: TGTGCCAGCAGCTTCAGGGGAGTAAGCTACGAGCAGTACTTC.

The sample holds many counts of this clonotype. The chain combines TRBV20-1 with TRBJ2-1; 13 bases line up with TRBD2. With V trimmed by 0 bases and J by 1 base, 9 bases remained unmatched. Germline lookup yields CDR1 DFQATT and CDR2 SNEGSKA (reference sequence). The CDR3 covers 19 residues. CDR3 sequence: CSARDKGLAGFPSYNEQFF. DNA of the CDR3: TGCAGTGCTAGAGATAAGGGACTAGCGGGATTCCCATCCTACAATGAGCAGTTCTTC.

This clonotype was found many times. V and J are TRBV5-5 and TRBJ2-2, with D possibly TRBD2 on 6 matching bases. Looked up from germline, CDR1 is SGHKS and CDR2 is YYEKEE (reference sequence). Trimming pared 4 bases from V and 4 bases from J, leaving 11 bases between. This CDR3 is 14 amino acids long. The CDR3 loop reads CASSPLTSTGELFF. The CDR3 nucleotides read TGTGCCAGCAGCCCGCTGACTAGCACCGGGGAGCTGTTTTTT.

To note about this clonotype: This may come from a read error, since a much larger clone is one base off. The V and J genes are TRBV11-2 and TRBJ2-3, with no clear D. The germline V gene encodes CDR1 SGHAT and CDR2 FQNNGV. The ends were cut back, 6 bases at V and 7 bases at J, with 17 bases in the middle. CDR3 size: 14 residues. CDR3 in amino acids: CASSLSVERHTQYF. As DNA, the CDR3 is TGTGCCAGCAGTTTGTCCGTGGAGAGACATACGCAGTATTTT.

This clonotype was detected many times. The CDR3 is CASSFGRRKNEQFF. The CDR3 DNA reads TGTGCCAGCAGTTTTGGTCGGCGGAAAAATGAGCAGTTCTTC. V gene TRBV12-3 or TRBV12-4 combines with J gene TRBJ2-1; D is ambiguous. V gave up 3 bases and J gave up 7 bases, with 13 bases separating them. The CDR3 sequence is 14 residues long.

This clonotype was observed at least ten times. V usage is TRBV10-3 and J usage is TRBJ2-1; D gene ambiguous. Germline V gives CDR1 ENHRY, CDR2 SYGVKD. The V gene lost 4 bases and the J gene lost 5 bases, with 9 bases spanning the gap. This CDR3 contains 13 residues. The CDR3 loop is CAISGPNDNEQFF. CDR3 bases: TGTGCCATCAGTGGCCCCAACGACAATGAGCAGTTCTTC.

This clonotype was counted many times. This chain joins TRBV27 and TRBJ1-6; D gene unclear. Germline V gene lookup returns CDR1 MNHEY and CDR2 SMNVEV (reference sequence). Between the trimmed V and J ends, which lost 6 bases and 7 bases, there was a span of 22 bases. The CDR3 has 17 residues. CDR3 in amino acids: CASRPTLATGANSPLHF. CDR3 nucleotides: TGTGCCAGCAGACCCACTTTGGCGACGGGTGCGAATTCACCCCTCCACTTT.

This clonotype was detected ten times or more. The chain uses TRBV12-5 and TRBJ2-5; 11 positions agree with TRBD2. The trim removed 10 bases at V and 0 bases at J, leaving 10 bases unmatched. There are 16 residues in the CDR3. Looked up from germline, CDR1 is LGHNT and CDR2 is FRNRAP. The CDR3 loop is CAIDPLAGGNQETQYF. CDR3 DNA: TGTGCTATTGACCCCCTAGCGGGGGGCAACCAAGAGACCCAGTACTTC.

This clonotype has at least ten counts. CDR3: CASSFLSPPPYEQYF. CDR3 nucleotide sequence: TGTGCCAGCAGTTTCTTGTCTCCGCCTCCCTACGAGCAGTACTTC. The chain employs TRBV28 and TRBJ2-7; D remains unclear. The germline V gene encodes CDR1 MDHEN and CDR2 SYDVKM. The ends were cut back, 3 bases at V and 2 bases at J, with 14 bases in the middle. The CDR3 is 15 residues long.